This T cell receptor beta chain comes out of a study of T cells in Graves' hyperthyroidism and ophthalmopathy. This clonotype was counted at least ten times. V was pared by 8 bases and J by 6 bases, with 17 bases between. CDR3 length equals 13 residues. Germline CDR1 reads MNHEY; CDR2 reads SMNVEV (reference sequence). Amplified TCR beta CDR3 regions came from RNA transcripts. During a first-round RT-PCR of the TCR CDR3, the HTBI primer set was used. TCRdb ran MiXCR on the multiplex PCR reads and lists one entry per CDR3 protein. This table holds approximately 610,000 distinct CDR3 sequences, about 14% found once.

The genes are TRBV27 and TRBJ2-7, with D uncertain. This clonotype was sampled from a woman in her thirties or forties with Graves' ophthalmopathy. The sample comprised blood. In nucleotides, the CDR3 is TGTGCCAGCCGGGCTCCCGGGCTCGGCGAGCAGTACTTC. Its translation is CASRAPGLGEQYF.